What follows are 17 T cell receptor beta chains derived from one specimen sequenced in a study of shared clonotypes between healthy human individuals. TCRdb's table, derived via immunoSEQ multiplex PCR, lists solely in-frame clones and lacks some. This sample has 850,000 to 1,100,000 clones, with around 77% found just once. Sequencing input: memory CD4+ T cells from PBMCs. Subset here: CD45RA-negative fraction. The receptors come from a man younger than 30 in good health. Some clones in this sample may be carry-over from other donors' samples.

This clone has only one observation. The chain employs TRBV29-1 and TRBJ2-7; the D gene could be TRBD1 or TRBD2 (5 bases each). The CDR3 length is 12 residues. V gave up 6 bases and J gave up 3 bases, with 12 bases separating them. Germline V gene data show CDR1 as SQVTM and CDR2 as ANQGSEA. CDR3 DNA sequence: TGCAGCGTGGGTTTTGGGGGCTACGAGCAGTACTTC. Its protein is CSVGFGGYEQYF.

This clone appeared a few times. The rearrangement joins TRBV11-2 to TRBJ2-3; 9 bases agree with TRBD2. V trimming: 5 bases; J trimming: 4 bases; junction bases outside the gene matches: 4. CDR3 size: 14 residues. The germline gives CDR1 SGHAT, CDR2 FQNNGV. The CDR3 DNA is TGTGCCAGCAGCCGGACTAGCGTAGCAGATACGCAGTATTTT. Translation: CASSRTSVADTQYF.

Written as DNA, the CDR3 is TGTGCCAGCAGTCCCCGACAGGGGATGGGTCAGCCCCAGCATTTT. Its protein product is CASSPRQGMGQPQHF. The genes are TRBV28 and TRBJ1-5; TRBD1 aligns across 8 bases. Trimming cost V 5 bases and J 6 bases; bases outside gene matches: 9. The CDR3 contains 15 residues. Looked up from germline, CDR1 is MDHEN and CDR2 is SYDVKM.

The genes are TRBV28 and TRBJ1-2; D is undetermined. Germline loops: CDR1 MDHEN, CDR2 SYDVKM. Trimming took off 4 bases at V and 6 bases at J, with 15 bases between the two ends. The CDR3 sequence is 14 residues long. The CDR3 DNA is TGTGCCAGCAGTTCCCGCTGGGAGGGCGATGGCTACACCTTC. Translation: CASSSRWEGDGYTF.

V gene TRBV5-1 combines with J gene TRBJ2-7, with unresolved D. Trimming cost V 0 bases and J 0 bases, with 13 bases left between them. Germline V lookup: CDR1 SGHRS, CDR2 YFSETQ. The CDR3 extends over 16 amino acids. CDR3 bases: TGCGCCAGCAGCTTGGAGGCAGACCTAAGCTCCTACGAGCAGTACTTC. This codes for CASSLEADLSSYEQYF.

The chain employs TRBV5-1 and TRBJ2-5; 8 positions match TRBD1. This CDR3 spans 15 amino acids. Germline V gene sequence: CDR1 SGHRS, CDR2 YFSETQ. J was trimmed by 5 bases and V by 4 bases; bases with no gene match: 10. CDR3: CASSARDRTTETQYF. The DNA for the CDR3 is TGCGCCAGCAGCGCCCGGGACAGGACAACGGAGACCCAGTACTTC.

The rearrangement uses TRBV20-1 and TRBJ1-2, with a tentative D call TRBD1 (6 bases). The CDR3 extends over 11 amino acids. V lost 3 bases and J 7 bases, leaving 9 bases between the germline ends. Looked up from germline, CDR1 is DFQATT and CDR2 is SNEGSKA (reference sequence). This CDR3 is CSASTGLGYTF. DNA for the CDR3: TGCAGTGCTAGTACAGGGCTTGGCTACACCTTC.

The CDR3 spells CASSPYYPGPKETQYF. The CDR3 bases are TGTGCCAGCAGTCCCTATTACCCGGGACCCAAAGAGACCCAGTACTTC. The chain combines TRBV28 with TRBJ2-5; either TRBD1 or TRBD2 may fit D (5 bases each). Germline V lookup: CDR1 MDHEN, CDR2 SYDVKM. The CDR3 sequence is 16 residues long. Trimming removed 5 bases from V and 3 bases from J, with 19 bases in between.

Only a few counts were recorded for this clone. In nucleotides, the CDR3 is TGTGCCACCAGCAGAGATATCGCGGGAGGCGGCGACGAGCAGTACTTC. It is translated as CATSRDIAGGGDEQYF. The rearrangement links TRBV15 to TRBJ2-7; 8 bases map to TRBD2. V dropped 0 bases and J dropped 5; count of bases not matched to a gene: 9. The CDR3 extends over 16 amino acids. Per germline, CDR1 LNHNV and CDR2 YYDKDF (reference sequence).

The genes are TRBV28 and TRBJ2-2, with TRBD1 matching 9 bases. Per the germline V gene, CDR1 is MDHEN and CDR2 is SYDVKM. The CDR3 is 16 amino acids. V shed 6 bases, J shed 5 bases, and the junction held 10 bases outside the gene matches. CDR3 amino acids: CASRYQGTGRTGELFF. The CDR3 bases are TGTGCCAGCAGGTATCAGGGGACAGGGCGGACCGGGGAGCTGTTTTTT. The variable domain in full, with the rest retrieved from reference TRBV28 and TRBJ2-2, is DVKVTQSSRYLVKRTGEKVFLECVQDMDHENMFWYRQDPGLGLRLIYFSYDVKMKEKGDIPEGYSVSREKKERFSLILESASTNQTSMYLCASRYQGTGRTGELFFGEGSRLTVL.

V usage is TRBV5-1 and J usage is TRBJ2-3; 8 bases align to TRBD2. The CDR3 covers 16 residues. Germline-derived CDR1 and CDR2 are SGHRS and YFSETQ. V lost 4 bases and J lost 5; bases outside the gene matches: 12. CDR3 DNA: TGCGCCAGCAGCCCCCCGACCAGCGGGAGTGGAGATACGCAGTATTTT. Translated, it gives CASSPPTSGSGDTQYF. Full variable domain (missing parts from reference TRBV5-1 and TRBJ2-3): KAGVTQTPRYLIKTRGQQVTLSCSPISGHRSVSWYQQTPGQGLQFLFEYFSETQRNKGNFPGRFSGRQFSNSRSEMNVSTLELGDSALYLCASSPPTSGSGDTQYFGPGTRLTVL.

The rearrangement links TRBV4-2 to TRBJ1-2; 7 bases map to TRBD1. This CDR3 is built from 15 residues. Per germline, CDR1 LGHNA and CDR2 YNFKEQ. V shed 1 base, J shed 4 bases, and the junction held 6 bases outside the gene matches. This CDR3 reads CASSQGTGGLYGYTF. The DNA for the CDR3 is TGTGCCAGCAGCCAAGGGACAGGAGGGCTCTATGGCTACACCTTC.

This chain uses TRBV2 with TRBJ1-3; D is perhaps TRBD1 (5 bases). The germline V and J ends were trimmed by 7 bases and 0 bases, with 10 bases remaining between them. This CDR3 region has 14 residues. The V gene's germline CDR1 is SNHLY and CDR2 FYNNEI. The CDR3 sequence: CASMQGSSGNTIYF. CDR3 DNA sequence: TGTGCCAGCATGCAGGGAAGCTCTGGAAACACCATATATTTT.

CDR3 bases: TGTGCCAGCAGCCAAACCCACACAGGTACCGAGCAGTTCTTC. It specifies CASSQTHTGTEQFF. The chain employs TRBV4-2 and TRBJ2-1; weak D call: TRBD1 (5 bases). The CDR3 totals 14 residues. Germline V CDR1 and CDR2: LGHNA, YNFKEQ. Trimming cost V 2 bases and J 10 bases, with 15 bases left between them.

The chain is built from TRBV5-1 and TRBJ2-3, with TRBD2 matching 7 bases. The CDR3 contains 15 residues. The germline V gene has CDR1 SGHRS and CDR2 YFSETQ. The J segment lost 4 bases and the V segment lost 7 bases, leaving 12 bases of the junction unmatched. The CDR3 protein is CASSLSGTLPDTQYF. The CDR3 DNA is TGCGCCAGCTCCCTGAGCGGGACTCTCCCAGATACGCAGTATTTT.

This clone has only one observation. The chain employs TRBV30 and TRBJ2-7; D gene uncertain. Trimming took 5 bases from V and 3 from J, leaving 14 bases between them. The V gene's germline CDR1 is GTSNPN and CDR2 SVGIG (reference sequence). The CDR3 is 13 residues long. CDR3 sequence: CAWGPDRHYEQYF. The CDR3 region has the DNA TGTGCCTGGGGTCCTGACCGACACTACGAGCAGTACTTC. Full variable domain (remainder filled in from reference TRBV30 and TRBJ2-7): SQTIHQWPATLVQPVGSPLSLECTVEGTSNPNLYWYRQAAGRGLQLLFYSVGIGQISSEVPQNLSASRPQDRQFILSSKKLLLSDSGFYLCAWGPDRHYEQYFGPGTRLTVT.

This chain links TRBV19 with TRBJ2-7, with D tentatively TRBD2 (6 bases). With 4 bases removed from V and 7 bases from J, the gap between germline ends came to 17 bases. This CDR3 region has 14 residues. In germline, CDR1 is LNHDA, CDR2 SQIVND (reference sequence). The CDR3 DNA reads TGTGCCAGTAGTACCCCGAATAGCGGAAGGGAGCAGTACTTC. This encodes CASSTPNSGREQYF.